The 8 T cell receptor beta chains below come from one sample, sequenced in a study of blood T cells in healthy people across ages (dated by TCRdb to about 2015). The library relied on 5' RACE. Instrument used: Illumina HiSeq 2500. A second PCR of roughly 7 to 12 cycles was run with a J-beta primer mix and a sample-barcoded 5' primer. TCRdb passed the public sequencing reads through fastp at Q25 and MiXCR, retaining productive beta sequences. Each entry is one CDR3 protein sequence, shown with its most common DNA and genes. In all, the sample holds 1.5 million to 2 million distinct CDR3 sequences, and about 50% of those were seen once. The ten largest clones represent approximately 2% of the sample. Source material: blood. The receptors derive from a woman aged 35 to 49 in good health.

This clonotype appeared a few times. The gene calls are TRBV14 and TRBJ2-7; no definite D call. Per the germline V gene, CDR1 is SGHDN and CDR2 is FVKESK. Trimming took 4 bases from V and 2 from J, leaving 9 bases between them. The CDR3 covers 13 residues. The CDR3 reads CASSPQRTYEQYF. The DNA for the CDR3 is TGTGCCAGCAGCCCCCAGCGCACCTACGAGCAGTACTTC.

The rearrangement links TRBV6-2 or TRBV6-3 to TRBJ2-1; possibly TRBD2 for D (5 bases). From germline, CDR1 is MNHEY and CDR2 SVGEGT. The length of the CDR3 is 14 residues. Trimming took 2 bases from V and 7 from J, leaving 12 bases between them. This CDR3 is CASSYGLATNEQFF. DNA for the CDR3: TGTGCCAGCAGTTACGGTCTAGCAACGAATGAGCAGTTCTTC.

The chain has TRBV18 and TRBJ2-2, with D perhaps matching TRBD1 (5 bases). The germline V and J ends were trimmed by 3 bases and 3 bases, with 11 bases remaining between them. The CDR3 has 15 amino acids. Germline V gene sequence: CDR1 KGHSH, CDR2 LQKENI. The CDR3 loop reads CASSPLQADTGELFF. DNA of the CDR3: TGTGCCAGCTCACCCTTACAGGCTGACACCGGGGAGCTGTTTTTT.

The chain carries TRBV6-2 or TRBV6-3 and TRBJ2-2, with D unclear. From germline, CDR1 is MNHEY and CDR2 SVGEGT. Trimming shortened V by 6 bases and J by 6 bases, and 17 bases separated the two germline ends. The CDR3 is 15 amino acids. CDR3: CASSAPPRGPGELFF. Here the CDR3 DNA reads TGTGCCAGCAGCGCGCCCCCGAGAGGCCCCGGGGAGCTGTTTTTT.

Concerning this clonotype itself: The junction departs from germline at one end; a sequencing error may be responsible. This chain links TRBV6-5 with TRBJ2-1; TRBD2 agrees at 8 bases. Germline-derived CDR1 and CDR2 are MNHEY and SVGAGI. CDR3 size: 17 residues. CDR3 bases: TGTGCCAGCAGTTACGTCAAGCGGGGGAGCTCCTACAATGAGCGGTTCTTC. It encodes CASSYVKRGSSYNERFF.

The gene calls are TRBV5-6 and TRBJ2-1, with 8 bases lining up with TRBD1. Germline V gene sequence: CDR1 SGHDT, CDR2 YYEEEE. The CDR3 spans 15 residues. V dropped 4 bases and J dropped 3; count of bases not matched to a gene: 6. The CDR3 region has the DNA TGTGCCAGCAGCGCCAGGGGGCGGGGCTACAATGAGCAGTTCTTC. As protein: CASSARGRGYNEQFF.

Here the CDR3 reads CASSRTRDYEQYF. In nucleotides, the CDR3 is TGTGCCAGCTCCCGGACACGCGACTACGAGCAGTACTTC. V is TRBV7-8 and J is TRBJ2-7; tentative D call: TRBD1 (5 bases). The germline CDR1 and CDR2 sequences are SGHVS and FQNEAQ. V lost 8 bases to trimming and J lost 3 bases, with 14 bases between them. The CDR3 runs 13 residues.

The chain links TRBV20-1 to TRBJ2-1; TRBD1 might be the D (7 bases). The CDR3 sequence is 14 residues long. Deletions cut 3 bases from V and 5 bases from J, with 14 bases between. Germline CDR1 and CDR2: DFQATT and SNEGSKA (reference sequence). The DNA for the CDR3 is TGCAGTGCTAGGACAGGGAGGTTGAACAATGAGCAGTTCTTC. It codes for CSARTGRLNNEQFF.